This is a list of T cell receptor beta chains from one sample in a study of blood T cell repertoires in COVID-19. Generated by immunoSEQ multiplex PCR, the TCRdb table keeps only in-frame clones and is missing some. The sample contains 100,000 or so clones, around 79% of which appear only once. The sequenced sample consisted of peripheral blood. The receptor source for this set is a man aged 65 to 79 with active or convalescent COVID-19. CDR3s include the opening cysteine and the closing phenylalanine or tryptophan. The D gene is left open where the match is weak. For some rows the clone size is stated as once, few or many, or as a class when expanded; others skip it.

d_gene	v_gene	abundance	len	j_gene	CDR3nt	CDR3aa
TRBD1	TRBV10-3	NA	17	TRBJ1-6	TGTGCCATCAGTGAGTCCCAGGGGCCGGGACAGAAGTCACCCCTCCACTTT	CAISESQGPGQKSPLHF
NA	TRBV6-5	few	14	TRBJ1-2	TGTGCCAGCAGTTATGGGCGTGGATTTTATGGCTACACCTTC	CASSYGRGFYGYTF
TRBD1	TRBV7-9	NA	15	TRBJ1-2	TGTGCCAGCAGCTTAAGGGCAGGGGGCATGTCAGGCTACACCTTC	CASSLRAGGMSGYTF
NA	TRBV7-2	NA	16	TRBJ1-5	TGTGCCAGCAGCCACCGACGCGGGGTTGGGGATCAGCCCCAGCATTTT	CASSHRRGVGDQPQHF
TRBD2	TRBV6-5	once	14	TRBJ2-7	TGTGCCAGCCGGCTAGCGGGAAGTCTCTACGAGCAGTACTTC	CASRLAGSLYEQYF
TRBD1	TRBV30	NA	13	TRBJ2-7	TGTGCCTGGAGTCGACAGGGCGACTACGAGCAGTACTTC	CAWSRQGDYEQYF
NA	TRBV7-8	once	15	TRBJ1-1	TGTGCCAGCAGCGAACGCCTGTACATGAACACTGAAGCTTTCTTT	CASSERLYMNTEAFF
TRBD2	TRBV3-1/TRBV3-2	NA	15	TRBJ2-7	TGTGCCAGCAGCCTCGCAGGGAGGGTAGGGCACGAGCAGTACTTC	CASSLAGRVGHEQYF
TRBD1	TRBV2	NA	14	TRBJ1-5	TGTGCCAGCAGCGAGACAGGGGGTCGTCAGCCCCAGCATTTT	CASSETGGRQPQHF
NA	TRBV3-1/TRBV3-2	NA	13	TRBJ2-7	TGTGCCAGCATGAACAGGGACGCCTACGAGCAGTACTTC	CASMNRDAYEQYF
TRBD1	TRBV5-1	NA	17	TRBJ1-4	TGCGCCAGCAGCTTGATCGGACAGGGGGCGTCGGATGAAAAACTGTTTTTT	CASSLIGQGASDEKLFF
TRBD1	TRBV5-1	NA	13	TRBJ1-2	TGCGCCAGCACCCCGGGACAGGGTCTGGGCTACACCTTC	CASTPGQGLGYTF
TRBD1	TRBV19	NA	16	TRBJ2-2	TGTGCCAGTAGTAAGGGGGACAGCTCGATCACCGGGGAGCTGTTTTTT	CASSKGDSSITGELFF
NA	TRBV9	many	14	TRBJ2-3	TGTGCCAGCAGCCTAGAGAACCCCATCGGTGAGCAGTATTTT	CASSLENPIGEQYF
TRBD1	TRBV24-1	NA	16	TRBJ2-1	TGTGCCACCAGTGATTCCAGACAGGGGGCATCCAATGAGCAGTTCTTC	CATSDSRQGASNEQFF
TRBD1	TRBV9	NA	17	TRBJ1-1	TGTGCCAGCAGCGCGGGGGGGACAGGGGAGAGGATCACTGAAGCTTTCTTT	CASSAGGTGERITEAFF
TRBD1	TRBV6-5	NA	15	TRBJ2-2	TGTGCCAGCAGCGGACAGGGGGCCGGGACCGGGGAGCTGTTTTTT	CASSGQGAGTGELFF
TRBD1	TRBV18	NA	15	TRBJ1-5	TGTGCCAGCTCACCCCAGGGGGCGCGCGATCAGCCCCAGCATTTT	CASSPQGARDQPQHF
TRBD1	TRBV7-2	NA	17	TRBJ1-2	TGTGCCAGCAGCTTCCGGGAGGTGGGCAGGGGGCACTCTGGCTACACCTTC	CASSFREVGRGHSGYTF
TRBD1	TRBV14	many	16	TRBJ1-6	TGTGCCAGCAGCCAAGATGTGACAGGGACAAGATCACCCCTCCACTTT	CASSQDVTGTRSPLHF
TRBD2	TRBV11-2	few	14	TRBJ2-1	TGTGCCAGCAGCCTACTCGCTAGCGGTAATGAGCAGTTCTTC	CASSLLASGNEQFF
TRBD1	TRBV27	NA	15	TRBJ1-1	TGTGCCAGCAGTTTCATGAGGACAGGGGTAACTGAAGCTTTCTTT	CASSFMRTGVTEAFF
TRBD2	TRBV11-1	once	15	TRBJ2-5	TGTGCCAGCAGCTCCTGGAGCGGGAGAGGAGAGACCCAGTACTTC	CASSSWSGRGETQYF
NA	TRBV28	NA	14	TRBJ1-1	TGTGCCAGCAGTTTATCGGGAGGGTACTCTGAAGCTTTCTTT	CASSLSGGYSEAFF
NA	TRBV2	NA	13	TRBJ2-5	TGTGCCAGCAGTGAAGGACTAGAGGAGACCCAGTACTTC	CASSEGLEETQYF
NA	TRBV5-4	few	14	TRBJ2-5	TGTGCCAGCAGCTTGGACGGCAGGTCCGAGACCCAGTACTTC	CASSLDGRSETQYF
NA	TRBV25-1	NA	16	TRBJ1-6	TGTGCCAGCAGTCCATTGGAGTTTGTATATAATTCACCCCTCCACTTT	CASSPLEFVYNSPLHF
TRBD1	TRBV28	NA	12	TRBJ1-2	TGTGCCAGCAGTGGGACAGTGGTCGGCTACACCTTC	CASSGTVVGYTF
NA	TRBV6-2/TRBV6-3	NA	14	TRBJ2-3	TGTGCCAGCAGTTACCTGGCCAGCACAGATACGCAGTATTTT	CASSYLASTDTQYF
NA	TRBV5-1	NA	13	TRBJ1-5	TGCGCCAGCAGCTTGGGCAGGGGCCGGCCCCAGCATTTT	CASSLGRGRPQHF
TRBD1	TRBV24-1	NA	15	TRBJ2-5	TGTGCCACCAGTGAGATGGACAGGGAGCAAGAGACCCAGTACTTC	CATSEMDREQETQYF
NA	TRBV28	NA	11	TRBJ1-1	TGTGCCAGCCGACAGAACACTGAAGCTTTCTTT	CASRQNTEAFF
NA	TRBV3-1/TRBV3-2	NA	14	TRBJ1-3	TGTGCCAGCAGCCAGAGTGGGGCCGGAAACACCATATATTTT	CASSQSGAGNTIYF
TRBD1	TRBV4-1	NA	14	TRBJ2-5	TGCGCCAGCAGCCCCACAGGGGTACGAGAGACCCAGTACTTC	CASSPTGVRETQYF
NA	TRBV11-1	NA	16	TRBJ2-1	TGTGCCAGCAGCTTATATGCGGGACGGGCCCGCAATGAGCAGTTCTTC	CASSLYAGRARNEQFF
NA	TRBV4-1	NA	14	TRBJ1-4	TGCGCCAGCAGCCTCGGACGGGGGGATGAAAAACTGTTTTTT	CASSLGRGDEKLFF
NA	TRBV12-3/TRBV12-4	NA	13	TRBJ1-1	TGTGCCAGCAGGCTAGGGCACCGGACAGAAGCTTTCTTT	CASRLGHRTEAFF
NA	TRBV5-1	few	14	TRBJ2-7	TGCGCCAGCAGCTTGACAGGGGAGGCGGACGAGCAGTACTTC	CASSLTGEADEQYF
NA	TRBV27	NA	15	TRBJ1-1	TGTGCCAGCAGTTTACAGGCTGGAATGAACACTGAAGCTTTCTTT	CASSLQAGMNTEAFF
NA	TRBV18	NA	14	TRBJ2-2	TGTGCCAGCTCAGTCGGGAGAAACACCGGGGAGCTGTTTTTT	CASSVGRNTGELFF
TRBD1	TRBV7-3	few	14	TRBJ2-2	TGTGCCAGCAGAGGGACAGGGGCTAACGGGGAGCTGTTTTTT	CASRGTGANGELFF
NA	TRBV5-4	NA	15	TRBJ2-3	TGTGCCAGCAGCTTCCAGGGGAGAAACACAGATACGCAGTATTTT	CASSFQGRNTDTQYF
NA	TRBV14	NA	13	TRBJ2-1	TGTGCCAGCAGCCACGTTTTAGCCAATGAGCAGTTCTTC	CASSHVLANEQFF
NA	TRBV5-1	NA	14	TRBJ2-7	TGCGCCAGCAGCTTAGACAGTTTCTCCTACGAGCAGTACTTC	CASSLDSFSYEQYF
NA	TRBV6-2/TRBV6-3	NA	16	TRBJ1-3	TGTGCCAGCAGTTACGGTGGACATCTGGCTGGAAACACCATATATTTT	CASSYGGHLAGNTIYF
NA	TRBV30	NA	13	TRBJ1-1	TGTGCCGGGAGTCGACCCCCTCAGGCGGAAGCTTTCTTT	CAGSRPPQAEAFF
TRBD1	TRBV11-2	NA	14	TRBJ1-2	TGTGCCAGCAGCATAAGACAGGGGGCGGGCGGCTACACCTTC	CASSIRQGAGGYTF
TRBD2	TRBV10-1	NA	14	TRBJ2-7	TGCGCCAGCAGTGAGTCGGTAGCGGGGGACGAGCAGTACTTC	CASSESVAGDEQYF
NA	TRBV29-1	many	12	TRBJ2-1	TGCAGCGTTGATAGAGGGCACAATGAGCAGTTCTTC	CSVDRGHNEQFF
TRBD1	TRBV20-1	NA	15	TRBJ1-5	TGCAGTGCTAGTAAACAGGGGCGACCCAATCAGCCCCAGCATTTT	CSASKQGRPNQPQHF
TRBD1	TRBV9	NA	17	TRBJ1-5	TGTGCCAGCAGCGAGGGGACAGGGTCGGAAAGCAATCAGCCCCAGCATTTT	CASSEGTGSESNQPQHF
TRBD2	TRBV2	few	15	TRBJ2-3	TGTGCCAGCAGGGGGACGGGGGGGTGGACAGATACGCAGTATTTT	CASRGTGGWTDTQYF